Listed below are T cell receptor beta chains from one sample, sequenced in a study of Graves' ophthalmopathy and Graves' hyperthyroidism. TCRdb re-called the multiplex PCR reads through MiXCR, storing one row per CDR3 protein. Of hundreds of thousands of distinct CDR3 sequences in the sample, roughly 20% were seen once. Input material: peripheral blood. Every receptor here comes from a woman aged 18-29 years with stable Graves' hyperthyroidism. Some clones in this sample may be carry-over from other donors' samples. Each CDR3 is given with its conserved first and last residue. The order of the fields is J gene, V gene, D gene, clone size, CDR3 protein, CDR3 DNA. The D gene is left open where the match is weak. The size field is filled for only some rows; it gives once, few, many or a size class.

TRBJ2-7 | TRBV4-2 | . | many | CASSQADGGLTYEQYF | TGTGCCAGCAGCCAAGCCGACGGGGGACTCACCTACGAGCAGTACTTC
TRBJ1-2 | TRBV20-1 | . | few | CSARKQGNYGYTF | TGCAGTGCTAGAAAGCAGGGGAACTATGGCTACACCTTC
TRBJ2-7 | TRBV6-1 | TRBD2 | many | CASSEGSGTSDEQYF | TGTGCCAGCAGTGAAGGTAGCGGGACTAGTGACGAGCAGTACTTC
TRBJ2-7 | TRBV20-1 | TRBD1 | . | CSARDRGWEQYF | TGCAGTGCTCGCGACAGGGGATGGGAGCAGTACTTC
TRBJ2-7 | TRBV6-2/TRBV6-3 | . | . | CASFITRDKALRGIYEQYF | TGTGCCAGCTTCATTACGCGGGACAAGGCCCTAAGGGGGATCTACGAGCAGTACTTC
TRBJ2-2 | TRBV15 | . | . | CATSRGAVNTGELFF | TGTGCCACCAGCAGAGGGGCGGTAAACACCGGGGAGCTGTTTTTT
TRBJ2-7 | TRBV20-1 | . | many | CSARGVAAAPTYEQYF | TGCAGTGCTAGAGGGGTCGCGGCCGCACCAACCTACGAGCAGTACTTC
TRBJ1-6 | TRBV6-5 | . | many | CASSYGDGEGGPPLHF | TGTGCCAGCAGTTACGGCGATGGAGAGGGCGGACCACCCCTCCACTTT
TRBJ1-2 | TRBV12-5 | TRBD1 | . | CASGLVPGQGGYGYTF | TGTGCTAGTGGTTTGGTACCTGGACAGGGTGGTTATGGCTACACCTTC
TRBJ1-5 | TRBV15 | . | . | CATADGVTNQPQHF | TGTGCCACTGCGGATGGAGTTACAAATCAGCCCCAGCATTTT
TRBJ2-5 | TRBV20-1 | . | few | CSARGFSVQETQYF | TGCAGTGCTAGAGGGTTTTCCGTCCAAGAGACCCAGTACTTC
TRBJ2-5 | TRBV11-2 | TRBD2 | many | CASSRTSGVGETQYF | TGTGCCAGCAGCAGGACTAGCGGGGTTGGAGAGACCCAGTACTTC
TRBJ2-2 | TRBV2 | TRBD1 | few | CASSGGWQGASGEPFF | TGTGCCAGCAGTGGCGGTTGGCAGGGGGCATCCGGGGAGCCGTTTTTT
TRBJ2-2 | TRBV20-1 | TRBD2 | many | CSARPASGTGELFF | TGCAGTGCTCGTCCCGCTAGCGGGACCGGGGAGCTGTTTTTT
TRBJ1-2 | TRBV6-5 | TRBD1 | . | CASSYRGQGTYGYTF | TGTGCCAGCAGTTACCGGGGACAGGGGACCTATGGCTACACCTTC
TRBJ2-5 | TRBV20-1 | TRBD1 | many | CSAREGTAQETQYF | TGCAGTGCTAGAGAGGGGACAGCCCAAGAGACCCAGTACTTC
TRBJ1-6 | TRBV12-3/TRBV12-4 | . | . | CASSFRRSSYNSPLHF | TGTGCCAGCAGTTTCCGACGGAGCTCCTATAATTCACCCCTCCACTTT
TRBJ1-5 | TRBV18 | . | . | CASSGGNSNQPQHF | TGTGCCAGCTCAGGGGGTAATAGCAATCAGCCCCAGCATTTT
TRBJ2-2 | TRBV11-2 | TRBD1 | many | CASGMGQGARTGELFF | TGTGCCAGCGGAATGGGGCAGGGGGCGCGGACCGGGGAGCTGTTTTTT
TRBJ1-5 | TRBV27 | . | . | CASASFGLLSNQPQHF | TGTGCCAGCGCTAGTTTCGGGCTGCTAAGCAATCAGCCCCAGCATTTT